The 7 T cell receptor beta chains in this list originate from one sample, sequenced in a study of kidney transplant recipient with SARS-CoV-2 infection. MiXCR, applied by TCRdb to the reads, yields one record per CDR3 protein. The table lists fewer than 250,000 distinct CDR3 sequences, 29% of them singletons. Source: a blood sample, taken at baseline and on roughly day 110 from a kidney transplant recipient. The receptors here all came from a male patient between 25 and 39 years old who had COVID-19 and was a kidney transplant recipient. Some T cells may be graft donor cells.

Worth noting for this clonotype: Since a much larger clone is just one base distant, this may be a read error. The chain couples TRBV7-6 to TRBJ2-7, with D maybe TRBD1 (5 bases). The V gene lost 0 bases and the J gene lost 5 bases, with 11 bases spanning the gap. The V gene's germline CDR1 is SGHVS and CDR2 FNYEAQ. CDR3 length: 14 amino acids. The CDR3 nucleotides are TGTGCCAGCAGCTTAGCCGACAGTGCCGACGAGCAGTACTTC. Encoded protein: CASSLADSADEQYF.

This clonotype came up a few times. This sequence joins TRBV5-6 and TRBJ2-1; 8 bases align to TRBD1. The CDR3 length is 17 residues. J lost 6 bases, V lost 4 bases, and 15 bases had no gene match. Germline CDR1 is SGHDT and CDR2 is YYEEEE. The CDR3 nucleotides read TGTGCCAGCAGCCCACAGGGGGACCCGCGTAGTGGCAATGAGCAGTTCTTC. This sequence encodes CASSPQGDPRSGNEQFF. Filled out from reference TRBV5-6 and TRBJ2-1, the complete variable domain reads DAGVTQSPTHLIKTRGQQVTLRCSPKSGHDTVSWYQQALGQGPQFIFQYYEEEERQRGNFPDRFSGHQFPNYSSELNVNALLLGDSALYLCASSPQGDPRSGNEQFFGPGTRLTVL.

Notes on this clonotype: Being one base from a much bigger clone, this may be a read error. V gene TRBV3-1 combines with J gene TRBJ2-5; D not certain. This CDR3 region has 17 residues. The germline V gene has CDR1 LGHDT and CDR2 YNNKEL (reference sequence). This CDR3 is CANSHYVPISFSETQYF. The CDR3 coding sequence is TGTGCCAACAGCCATTATGTTCCCATTTCTTTCTCTGAGACCCAGTACTTC.

Concerning this clonotype: A much larger clone differs from this one at a single base, so this may be a read error. CDR3 nucleotides: TGTGCCAGCAACTCCCGGGAGGGTTCCTACGAGCAGTACTTC. Its translation: CASNSREGSYEQYF. The chain employs TRBV7-9 and TRBJ2-7, with 8 bases aligning to TRBD2. From germline, CDR1 is SEHNR and CDR2 FQNEAQ (reference sequence). The trim removed 7 bases at V and 1 base at J, leaving 6 bases unmatched. This CDR3 has 14 amino acids.

This clonotype appeared many times. The CDR3 reads CASVLVHPRKTYGYTF. The CDR3 nucleotides read TGTGCCAGCGTGCTCGTTCATCCACGAAAGACCTATGGCTACACCTTC. V usage is TRBV5-8 and J usage is TRBJ1-2; unclear D gene. The V gene's germline CDR1 is SGHTS and CDR2 YDEGEE. The V gene lost 7 bases and the J gene lost 4 bases, with 23 bases spanning the gap. This CDR3 region has 16 residues.

The chain has TRBV19 and TRBJ2-5; 9 positions agree with TRBD2. CDR3 length: 16 residues. With V trimmed by 5 bases and J by 7 bases, 14 bases remained unmatched. The V gene's germline CDR1 is LNHDA and CDR2 SQIVND (reference sequence). CDR3 sequence reads: CASSVATAGGRGTQYF. For the CDR3, the DNA is TGTGCCAGTAGTGTCGCAACTGCGGGGGGGCGAGGGACCCAGTACTTC.

In this sample, this clonotype turned up many times. This rearrangement joins TRBV5-8 to TRBJ1-2; no reliable D call. Trimming took off 7 bases at V and 4 bases at J, with 23 bases between the two ends. Germline assignment: CDR1 SGHTS and CDR2 YDEGEE. This CDR3 region has 16 residues. Here the CDR3 reads CASQWTHPRKTYGYTF. DNA for the CDR3: TGTGCCAGCCAATGGACTCATCCACGAAAGACCTATGGCTACACCTTC.